Listed below are T cell receptor beta chains from one sample, sequenced in a study of blood T cell repertoires in COVID-19. TCRdb keeps only in-frame clones here, not all; method: immunoSEQ multiplex PCR. Counted here are roughly 150,000 clones, around 86% occurring once; the ten biggest clones make up roughly 2.5%. The material sequenced was peripheral blood. The source is a woman older than 75 with COVID-19, enrolled during active disease. Both conserved end residues are part of each CDR3. The order of the fields is V gene, J gene, D gene, clone size, CDR3 protein, CDR3 DNA. A D gene is named only where the DNA matches it firmly. The listing skips clone size in some rows; elsewhere it reads once, few, many or a size class.

>TRBV28|TRBJ2-1|TRBD2|once
CASSRTSGRADEQFF
TGTGCCAGCAGCCGGACTAGCGGGAGGGCGGATGAGCAGTTCTTC
>TRBV18|TRBJ2-3|.|once
CASSPYTDTQYF
TGTGCCAGCTCACCCTACACAGATACGCAGTATTTT
>TRBV7-8|TRBJ2-7|TRBD2|.
CASSPRRGGSYEQYF
TGTGCCAGCAGCCCCCGCCGGGGGGGCTCCTACGAGCAGTACTTC
>TRBV6-4|TRBJ1-2|TRBD1|.
CASTPEAGGYGYTF
TGTGCCAGCACCCCTGAGGCAGGGGGTTATGGCTACACCTTC
>TRBV7-2|TRBJ2-2|TRBD2|.
CASSVTSGRGAGELFF
TGTGCCAGCAGCGTTACTAGCGGGAGAGGGGCCGGGGAGCTGTTTTTT
>TRBV2|TRBJ1-5|.|.
CASSREEGNQPQHF
TGTGCCAGCAGCCGTGAGGAGGGGAATCAGCCCCAGCATTTT
>TRBV5-4|TRBJ2-7|.|.
CASSPGGGSSYEQYF
TGTGCCAGCAGCCCGGGGGGCGGGAGTTCCTACGAGCAGTACTTC
>TRBV10-1|TRBJ1-5|.|.
CASMKGDTRTLGRNQPQHF
TGCGCCAGCATGAAGGGGGACACAAGAACCTTAGGGCGCAATCAGCCCCAGCATTTT
>TRBV5-1|TRBJ2-1|TRBD1|.
CASSPGQGIQFF
TGCGCCAGCAGCCCCGGACAGGGGATTCAGTTCTTC
>TRBV9|TRBJ1-1|TRBD1|.
CASSVAGEGATEAFF
TGTGCCAGCAGCGTAGCTGGCGAGGGGGCCACTGAAGCTTTCTTT
>TRBV7-3|TRBJ2-1|.|.
CASSLEGLANEQFF
TGTGCCAGCAGCTTAGAAGGGCTAGCGAATGAGCAGTTCTTC
>TRBV9|TRBJ1-1|.|.
CASSVGVTVTEAFF
TGTGCCAGCAGCGTCGGGGTGACTGTGACTGAAGCTTTCTTT
>TRBV19|TRBJ1-5|TRBD1|.
CASSNPTGGNQPQHF
TGTGCCAGTAGTAATCCGACAGGGGGGAATCAGCCCCAGCATTTT
>TRBV20-1|TRBJ2-1|.|.
CSAPKGDEQFF
TGCAGTGCGCCGAAGGGGGATGAGCAGTTCTTC
>TRBV18|TRBJ2-1|.|.
CASSQQALEQFF
TGTGCCAGCTCACAACAGGCTCTGGAGCAGTTCTTC
>TRBV27|TRBJ2-7|TRBD2|.
CASSLGLAGDEQYF
TGTGCCAGCAGTTTAGGGCTAGCGGGAGACGAGCAGTACTTC
>TRBV4-1|TRBJ1-1|.|few
CASSQETGLGTEAFF
TGCGCCAGCAGCCAAGAGACAGGTCTGGGAACTGAAGCTTTCTTT
>TRBV2|TRBJ1-1|.|.
CASMVEGNTEAFF
TGTGCCAGCATGGTCGAGGGAAACACTGAAGCTTTCTTT
>TRBV18|TRBJ1-4|.|.
CASSPDGQRKKLFF
TGTGCCAGCTCACCCGATGGACAGAGGAAAAAACTGTTTTTT
>TRBV5-1|TRBJ1-2|.|.
CASSLAVGAEGYTF
TGCGCCAGCAGCTTGGCGGTGGGGGCGGAGGGCTACACCTTC